This TCR beta chain emerged from a study of T cells in Graves' hyperthyroidism and ophthalmopathy. Amplified TCR beta CDR3 regions came from RNA transcripts. A set of HTBI primers served as the primers for a first-round RT-PCR of the TCR CDR3. MiXCR, run by TCRdb on the multiplex PCR reads, gives a single entry per CDR3 protein. The sample has 660,000 or so distinct CDR3 sequences; under 25% are singletons. V was clipped by 4 bases and J by 7 bases; unmatched bases: 12. Germline V gene sequence: CDR1 SGHRS, CDR2 YFSETQ. This CDR3 has 16 amino acids. Active moderate-to-severe ophthalmopathy, Clinical Activity Score at least 3, NOSPECS at least 4, under 3 months' duration. PBMCs were sourced from over 8.5 ml fresh peripheral blood.

Sequencing was carried out using blood. The sequence was obtained from a man younger than 45 with Graves' ophthalmopathy. V and J are TRBV5-1 and TRBJ1-4; 8 bases map to TRBD1. CDR3 sequence (DNA): TGCGCCAGCAGCCGTGAGGCGTGGACAGGGCGTGAAAAACTGTTTTTT. This encodes CASSREAWTGREKLFF.